This T cell receptor beta chain was found in a study of blood T cell repertoires in COVID-19. Overall study: Both acute and convalescent COVID-19 samples were obtained from the United States, Italy and Spain. T cells, B-cell-depleted T cells, or PBMCs supplied cDNA or gDNA.

In the study's own analysis: Amplification of reference gene primers was used by the study to estimate nucleated cell counts. The table came from immunoSEQ multiplex PCR; TCRdb's copy has only in-frame clones and leaves some out. V, J and clone size are taken as reported in that table, and D and trimming were inferred from the DNA itself. Of 130,000 to 150,000 clones listed, roughly 90% were seen once; the top ten hold 1.8%. The CDR3 has 15 amino acids. The V gene end was trimmed by 3 bases and the J gene end by 7 bases; junction bases not matched to a gene: 4. Germline CDR1 is SGHTA and CDR2 is FQGTGA.

Source material: peripheral blood. This receptor was taken from a man in his 70s with acute or convalescent COVID-19. The chain uses TRBV7-3 and TRBJ2-1, with 12 positions matching TRBD2. CDR3 region: CASSLRLAGENEQFF. DNA of the CDR3: TGTGCCAGCAGCTTGCGACTAGCGGGAGAGAATGAGCAGTTCTTC.